This entry features one T cell receptor (beta chain) sequence. The specificity of this receptor is unknown. An end of the junction differs from the germline gene, which may be a read error. Collaborating institutions collected whole blood in K2EDTA tubes following their own protocols. For TCRbeta analysis, collaborators shipped samples in one of three forms: frozen whole blood, isolated PBMCs, or DNA extracted from either of those sample types. TCRbeta CDR3 regions were amplified from genomic DNA using the immunoSEQ Assay, a bias-controlled multiplex PCR. Concerning the study's data processing: Within the assay, amplification of reference gene primers was used to estimate how many nucleated cells each sample contained. To quantify the absolute abundance of each unique TCRbeta CDR3 rearrangement, sequence reads were collapsed and filtered. Productive Simpson clonality was computed per sample as the square root of Simpson's diversity index over productive rearrangements. In TCRdb, the immuneACCESS table is reduced to in-frame sequences with V and J assigned. These tables do not hold every clone; where another copy was compared, an unresolved V gene accounts for under half, and the others remain unexplained. V and J calls and clone size are given by that table; D and trimming were obtained from the DNA. For this sample the table gives approximately 270,000 clones, of which around 85% were detected only once. 8.9% of the sample goes to the ten largest clones.

From cysteine to phenylalanine, the CDR3 is 14 amino acids long. CDR3 DNA is the only sequence kept; it has 42 bases, read in frame from the first base. Based on the germline V gene (reference sequence), the CDR1 and CDR2 sequences are LGHDT and YNNKEL. The data were obtained in a study of blood T cell repertoires in COVID-19 (dated by TCRdb to about 2020). Broadly, across the study: Collaborator samples came from the United States, Italy and Spain and covered acute and convalescent phases of COVID-19. The prospective study material was composed of cDNA or gDNA derived from T cells, B-cell-depleted T cells, or PBMCs. Subjects who had been exposed to COVID-19, were actively infected with it, or had recovered from it provided the deeply sampled blood TCRbeta repertoires that made up the dataset. A freely available public database, intended as a resource for researchers studying the immune response to SARS-CoV-2, is where the repertoires were released. Samples came from the ongoing ImmuneRACE study (first 160 participants) plus 1,254 subjects from 6 global collaborators. Nearly every sample came with metadata listing a de-identified subject ID, COVID-19 status, age in years and sex. Where available, HLA class I and class II types were obtained from metadata supplied by the sample provider rather than from assay-based typing.

On the study overall, not on this receptor specifically: Clinical and demographic metadata were provided uncurated, with the amount varying by source and participant.

The material sequenced was peripheral blood. This chain joins TRBV3-1 (or the pseudogene TRBV3-2) to TRBJ1-4; a weak D assignment points to TRBD1 (5 bases agree). This TCR was recovered from a man aged 80 or over with acute or convalescent COVID-19. The sequenced DNA: TGTGCCAGCAGCCAAGAAGGGACTGGGGACGGTAGGGTTTTT. The translation is CASSQEGTGDGRVF.